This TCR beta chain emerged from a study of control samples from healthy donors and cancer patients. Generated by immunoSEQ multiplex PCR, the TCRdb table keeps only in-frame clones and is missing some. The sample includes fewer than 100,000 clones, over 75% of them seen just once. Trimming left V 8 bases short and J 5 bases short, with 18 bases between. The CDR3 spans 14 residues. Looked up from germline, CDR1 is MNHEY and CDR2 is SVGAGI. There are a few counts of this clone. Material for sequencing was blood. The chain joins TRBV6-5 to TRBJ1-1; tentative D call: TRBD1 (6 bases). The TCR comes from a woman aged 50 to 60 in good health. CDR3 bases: TGTGCCAGCTTAACAGGGTTGAGGTCGACTGAAGCTTTCTTT. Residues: CASLTGLRSTEAFF.